Described below is a single TCR beta chain sequence and its context. Its antigen is unknown. Documented time point: sample taken at primary tumor resection. A total of 72 untreated early-stage non-small cell lung cancer patients served as donors. This sample stems from a study of spatial heterogeneity in lung cancer. Study-level findings and limits: Ubiquitous expanded tumor TCRs were observed in blood more at resection than follow-up.

TCR cDNA molecules each had a unique molecular identifier. Via MiXCR, TCRdb re-called the 5' RACE reads, giving one row per CDR3 protein. The sample has 20,000 to 25,000 distinct CDR3 sequences, roughly 4.2% seen once. Sequencing used PBMCs, obtained at surgery. The TCR was taken from a male donor with early-stage non-small cell lung cancer.

CDR3 DNA sequence: TGTGCCACCAGGGATAAGACAGGGGGGTATGGCTACACCTTC. The encoded protein is CATRDKTGGYGYTF. V usage is TRBV24-1 and J usage is TRBJ1-2, with 9 bases matching TRBD1. Germline values: CDR1 KGHDR, CDR2 SFDVKD. V was clipped by 7 bases and J by 5 bases; unmatched bases: 7. The CDR3 has 14 amino acids.